The 3 T cell receptor beta chains below all came from one sample that was sequenced in a study of spatial heterogeneity in lung cancer. Points from the study as a whole: The number of expanded tumor alpha and beta chains correlated with mutation number.

Described time point: sample taken at primary tumor resection. One entry per CDR3 protein results from TCRdb running MiXCR on the 5' RACE reads. This sample yields fewer than 10,000 distinct CDR3 sequences, of which roughly 7.5% are seen a single time; 15% to 20% belongs to the top ten. What these receptors recognize is not known. The sequencing here drew on lung tumor tissue, taken at surgery. These receptors were collected from a female donor with early-stage non-small cell lung cancer.

The table lists this clonotype with many counts. The library was designed around alpha chains, so this beta chain is a stray read whose abundance carries little weight. The CDR3 spells CASSPGSSGAEYTQYF. As DNA, the CDR3 is TGTGCCAGCAGCCCTGGATCTAGCGGAGCCGAATATACGCAGTATTTT. This chain uses TRBV4-2 with TRBJ2-3, with TRBD2 matching over 7 bases. There are 16 residues in the CDR3. CDR1 is LGHNA, CDR2 YNFKEQ, per germline. With V trimmed by 4 bases and J by 7 bases, 14 bases remained unmatched.

This clonotype was detected many times. As an off-target read in a library built for alpha chains, this beta chain has a frequency of little significance. The J gene is TRBJ2-2, the V gene TRBV7-8; TRBD1 aligns across 11 bases. This CDR3 contains 16 residues. Per germline, CDR1 SGHVS and CDR2 FQNEAQ. The ends lost 5 bases at V and 6 bases at J; junction bases unmatched: 8. As DNA, the CDR3 is TGTGCCAGCAGCGGGCGGCCGGGACAGGGGGCCGGGGAGCTGTTTTTT. This encodes CASSGRPGQGAGELFF.

This clonotype is medium-sized within its sample. With the library built for alpha chains, this beta chain is off target and its frequency is not meaningful. The CDR3 reads CASSTGSESDQPQHF. CDR3 bases: TGTGCCAGCAGCACAGGCAGCGAAAGCGATCAGCCCCAGCATTTT. The chain recombines TRBV21-1 with TRBJ1-5. TRBV21-1 is reported as a pseudogene. The CDR3 covers 15 residues.